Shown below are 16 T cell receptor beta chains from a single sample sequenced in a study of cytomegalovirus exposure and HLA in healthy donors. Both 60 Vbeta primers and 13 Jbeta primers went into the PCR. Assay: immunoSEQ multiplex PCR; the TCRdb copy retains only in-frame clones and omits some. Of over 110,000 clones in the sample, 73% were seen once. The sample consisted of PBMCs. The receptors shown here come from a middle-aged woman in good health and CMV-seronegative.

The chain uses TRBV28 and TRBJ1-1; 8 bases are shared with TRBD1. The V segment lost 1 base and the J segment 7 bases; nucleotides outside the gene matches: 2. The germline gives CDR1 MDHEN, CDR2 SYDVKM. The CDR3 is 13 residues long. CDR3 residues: CASSLLGTGEAFF. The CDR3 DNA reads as TGTGCCAGCAGTTTATTAGGGACAGGTGAAGCTTTCTTT.

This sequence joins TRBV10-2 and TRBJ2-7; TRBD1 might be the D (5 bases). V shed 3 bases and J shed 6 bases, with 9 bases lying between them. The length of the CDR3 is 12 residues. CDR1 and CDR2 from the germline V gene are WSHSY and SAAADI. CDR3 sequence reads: CASSDPRVEQYF. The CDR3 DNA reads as TGCGCCAGCAGTGACCCCAGGGTCGAGCAGTACTTC.

As DNA, the CDR3 is TGTGCCAGCAGCAAGCCTGGACAGGGGAATCAGCCCCAGCATTTT. It translates to CASSKPGQGNQPQHF. The J gene is TRBJ1-5, the V gene TRBV6-6; 9 bases are a match to TRBD1. Looked up from germline, CDR1 is MNHNY and CDR2 is SVGAGI (reference sequence). The CDR3 is 15 amino acids. J gave up 4 bases and V 6 bases, and 7 bases lay outside the gene matches.

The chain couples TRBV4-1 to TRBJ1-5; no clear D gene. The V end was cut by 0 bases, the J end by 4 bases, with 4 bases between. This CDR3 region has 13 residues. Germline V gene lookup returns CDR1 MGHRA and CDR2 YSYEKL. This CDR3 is CASSQDPNQPQHF. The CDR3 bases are TGCGCCAGCAGCCAAGACCCTAATCAGCCCCAGCATTTT.

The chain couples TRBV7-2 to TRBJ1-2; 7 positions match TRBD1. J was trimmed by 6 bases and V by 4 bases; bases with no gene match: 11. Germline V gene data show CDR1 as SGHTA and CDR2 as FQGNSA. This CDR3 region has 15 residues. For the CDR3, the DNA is TGTGCCAGCAGCTACCGACAGGGTTCGTTAGATGGCTACACCTTC. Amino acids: CASSYRQGSLDGYTF.

The CDR3 loop reads CSVGTGDNYGYTF. DNA of the CDR3: TGCAGCGTTGGGACAGGGGATAACTATGGCTACACCTTC. This chain uses TRBV29-1 with TRBJ1-2; TRBD1 matches at 9 bases. Germline assignment: CDR1 SQVTM and CDR2 ANQGSEA. This CDR3 has 13 amino acids. V was clipped by 4 bases and J by 1 base; unmatched bases: 1.

CDR3 in DNA: TGTGCCAGCCTTGCCTACAGCACTCAAGAAGCTTTCTTT. Its protein is CASLAYSTQEAFF. The chain uses TRBV28 and TRBJ1-1; no firm D call. V was pared by 8 bases and J by 8 bases, with 18 bases between. Per germline, CDR1 MDHEN and CDR2 SYDVKM. This CDR3 is built from 13 residues.

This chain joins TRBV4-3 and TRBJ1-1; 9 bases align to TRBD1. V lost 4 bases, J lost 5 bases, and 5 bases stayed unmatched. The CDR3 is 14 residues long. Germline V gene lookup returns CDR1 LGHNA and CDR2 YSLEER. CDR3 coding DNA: TGCGCCAGCAGCCTTACAGGGGGCGGGACTGAAGCTTTCTTT. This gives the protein CASSLTGGGTEAFF.

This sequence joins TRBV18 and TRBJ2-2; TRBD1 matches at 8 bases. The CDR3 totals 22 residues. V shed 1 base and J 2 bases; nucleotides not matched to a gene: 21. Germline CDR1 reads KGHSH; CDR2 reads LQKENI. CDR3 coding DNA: TGTGCCAGCTCACCACTTAGGAGCCTATCTGCCCAGGGGGCCCTAAACACCGGGGAGCTGTTTTTT. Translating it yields CASSPLRSLSAQGALNTGELFF.

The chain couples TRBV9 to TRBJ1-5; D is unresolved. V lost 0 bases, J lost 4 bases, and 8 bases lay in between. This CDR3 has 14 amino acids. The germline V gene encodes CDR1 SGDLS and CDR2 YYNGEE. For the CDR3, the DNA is TGTGCCAGCAGCGTAGACAGTTGGAATCAGCCCCAGCATTTT. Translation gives CASSVDSWNQPQHF.

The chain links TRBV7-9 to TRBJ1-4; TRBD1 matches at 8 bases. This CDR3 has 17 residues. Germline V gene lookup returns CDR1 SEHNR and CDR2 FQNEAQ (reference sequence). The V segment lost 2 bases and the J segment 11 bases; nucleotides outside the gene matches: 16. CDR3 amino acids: CASSLQGAGVSEHKLFF. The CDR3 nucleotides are TGTGCCAGCAGCTTACAGGGGGCGGGCGTATCGGAACATAAACTGTTTTTT.

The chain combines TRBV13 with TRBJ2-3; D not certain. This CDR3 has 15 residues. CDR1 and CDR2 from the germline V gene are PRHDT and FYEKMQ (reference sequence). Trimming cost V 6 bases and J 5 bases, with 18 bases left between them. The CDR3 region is CASSQSPGSGDTQYF. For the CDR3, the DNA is TGTGCCAGCAGTCAAAGCCCGGGTAGTGGAGATACGCAGTATTTT.

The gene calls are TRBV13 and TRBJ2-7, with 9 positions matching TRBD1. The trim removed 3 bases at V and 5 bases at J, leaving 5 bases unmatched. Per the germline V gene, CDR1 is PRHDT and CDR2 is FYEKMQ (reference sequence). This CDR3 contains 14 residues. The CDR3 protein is CASSFSTGGHEQYF. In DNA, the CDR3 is TGTGCCAGCAGCTTTAGCACAGGGGGCCACGAGCAGTACTTC.

The CDR3 coding sequence is TGTGCCAGCAGTTGGGGCCCCAATGAGCAGTTCTTC. Residues: CASSWGPNEQFF. The J gene is TRBJ2-1, the V gene TRBV27; TRBD1 is a possible D gene (5 bases). Trimming took 4 bases from V and 6 from J, leaving 7 bases between them. The CDR3 covers 12 residues. In germline, CDR1 is MNHEY, CDR2 SMNVEV (reference sequence).

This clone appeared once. CDR3 region: CASSVLVLDTQYF. DNA of the CDR3: TGTGCCAGCAGCGTACTAGTTCTAGATACGCAGTATTTT. The genes are TRBV11-2 and TRBJ2-3; weak D call: TRBD2 (5 bases). V was trimmed by 5 bases and J by 5 bases, leaving 11 bases between them. CDR3 length equals 13 residues. CDR1 and CDR2 from the germline V gene are SGHAT and FQNNGV.

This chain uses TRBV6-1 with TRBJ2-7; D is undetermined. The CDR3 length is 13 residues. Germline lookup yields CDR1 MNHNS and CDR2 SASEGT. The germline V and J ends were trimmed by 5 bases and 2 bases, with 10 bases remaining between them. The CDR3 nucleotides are TGTGCCAGCAGTCGTGGGCAGACCTACGAGCAGTACGTC. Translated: CASSRGQTYEQYV.